The 4 T cell receptor beta chains below were found in one sample sequenced in a study of CD8+CD57+ T cells in acquired aplastic anemia. The use of genomic DNA as template underpinned the TCR beta VDJ and CDR3 profiling. From the reads, TCRdb called clonotypes with MiXCR, one entry per CDR3 protein. The repertoire holds approximately 250,000 distinct CDR3 sequences, with roughly 80% as singletons. In patients chosen for sequencing, flow cytometry had shown CD8+CD57+ cell expansion. The sample taken for sequencing was sorted CD4+, CD8+, or CD8+CD57+ T cells (not recorded which) from PBMCs. The receptors originated from a human donor with aplastic anemia.

To note about this clonotype: Because the CDR3 is missing its conserved closing phenylalanine or tryptophan, this is likely a read error. Because the CDR3's place on the DNA is in doubt, the DNA is left out and the CDR3 is given as listed by TCRdb. V usage is TRBV7-9 and J usage is TRBJ1-2. Including both end residues, the CDR3 is 13 amino acids long. CDR1 and CDR2 from the germline V gene are SEHNR and FQNEAQ (reference sequence). The CDR3 loop reads CVSSFERSGGCDE.

This clonotype was detected only once. The CDR3 end shows no conserved phenylalanine or tryptophan, and so a read error is likely. The DNA is omitted, as the CDR3 cannot be located on it reliably, and the CDR3 follows TCRdb's listing. The rearrangement joins TRBV2 to TRBJ1-1; the table's TRBD1 call for D was not verified on the DNA. The CDR3 spans 15 amino acids, including both terminal residues. The germline V gene has CDR1 SNHLY and CDR2 FYNNEI. This CDR3 reads CASGVGGTDTPDFGS.

With regard to this clonotype: Given a much more abundant clone one base away, this may be a read error. CDR3 sequence (DNA): TGTGCCAGCAGCATAGATCTGACAGCCAACAATGAGCAGTTCTTC. It yields the protein CASSIDLTANNEQFF. The chain combines TRBV19 with TRBJ1-1; D perhaps matches TRBD1 (5 bases). The end of the DNA is better explained by TRBJ2-1, so the J call may be wrong. This CDR3 comprises 15 residues. Germline lookup yields CDR1 LNHDA and CDR2 SQIVND (reference sequence).

The chain joins TRBV5-1 to TRBJ2-2; 10 bases are a match to TRBD2. Germline trimming cut 2 bases from V and 5 bases from J; bases unmatched to any gene: 15. Germline lookup yields CDR1 SGHRS and CDR2 YFSETQ. The CDR3 runs 19 residues. CDR3 sequence: CASSFLPPSGGTRTGELFF. CDR3 nucleotide sequence: TGCGCCAGCAGCTTTTTACCCCCTAGCGGGGGCACCAGAACCGGGGAGCTGTTTTTT.